These 24 T cell receptor beta chains came from one sample sequenced in a study of cytomegalovirus exposure and HLA in healthy donors. 60 Vbeta and 13 Jbeta primers were used in PCR. The repertoire was sequenced with immunoSEQ multiplex PCR; TCRdb's copy has only in-frame clones and lacks some. This sample has about 200,000 clones; approximately 79% occur once, and the top ten carry about 1.7%. Sequenced input: PBMCs. The origin of the receptors is a man aged 50 to 60 in good health and CMV-seronegative.

V and J are TRBV5-4 and TRBJ2-1, with 11 bases matching TRBD2. This CDR3 region has 14 residues. Germline-derived CDR1 and CDR2 are SGHNT and YYREEE (reference sequence). The J segment lost 6 bases and the V segment lost 1 base, leaving 0 bases of the junction unmatched. Here the CDR3 reads CASSLTSGSNEQFF. The CDR3 DNA is TGTGCCAGCAGCTTGACTAGCGGGAGCAATGAGCAGTTCTTC.

The chain joins TRBV7-2 to TRBJ2-7; TRBD1 matches 11 bases. V dropped 3 bases and J dropped 3; count of bases not matched to a gene: 1. The CDR3 has 14 amino acids. Germline-derived CDR1 and CDR2 are SGHTA and FQGNSA. The DNA for the CDR3 is TGTGCCAGCAGCTTTGGGACAGGGGGCTACGAGCAGTACTTC. Amino acids: CASSFGTGGYEQYF.

V gene TRBV10-3 combines with J gene TRBJ2-5, with 8 bases that match TRBD1. Per the germline V gene, CDR1 is ENHRY and CDR2 is SYGVKD. J lost 5 bases, V lost 3 bases, and 5 bases had no gene match. The CDR3 is 14 residues long. The CDR3 nucleotides are TGTGCCATCAGTGATGTCAGGGGGCGGGAGACCCAGTACTTC. This translates into CAISDVRGRETQYF.

This clone was recorded only once. This chain joins TRBV6-1 and TRBJ2-3; TRBD2 agrees at 14 bases. The ends lost 4 bases at V and 1 base at J; junction bases unmatched: 7. The CDR3 has 18 residues. Germline V gene sequence: CDR1 MNHNS, CDR2 SASEGT. The CDR3 reads CASSGGLAGARGTDTQYF. CDR3 coding DNA: TGTGCCAGCAGTGGGGGACTAGCGGGAGCGAGGGGCACAGATACGCAGTATTTT.

In this sample, this clone turned up once. The chain links TRBV7-9 to TRBJ2-3, with a weak D call TRBD2 (6 bases). The germline V and J ends were trimmed by 5 bases and 0 bases, with 18 bases remaining between them. Germline V gene sequence: CDR1 SEHNR, CDR2 FQNEAQ (reference sequence). The CDR3 runs to 17 residues. As DNA, the CDR3 is TGTGCCAGCAGCACCGCTCTGGGACTTTCTAGCACAGATACGCAGTATTTT. Its protein product is CASSTALGLSSTDTQYF. Full variable domain (missing parts from reference TRBV7-9 and TRBJ2-3): DTGVSQNPRHKITKRGQNVTFRCDPISEHNRLYWYRQTLGQGPEFLTYFQNEAQLEKSRLLSDRFSAERPKGSFSTLEIQRTEQGDSAMYLCASSTALGLSSTDTQYFGPGTRLTVL.

The chain employs TRBV2 and TRBJ2-7; TRBD2 agrees at 16 bases. The ends lost 4 bases at V and 7 bases at J; junction bases unmatched: 10. The CDR3 loop spans 17 amino acids. CDR1 and CDR2 (germline): SNHLY, FYNNEI. As DNA, the CDR3 is TGTGCCAGCAGTGGGGGACTAGCGGGAGGGCCGTCATGGGAGCAGTACTTC. This translates into CASSGGLAGGPSWEQYF.

The rearrangement uses TRBV28 and TRBJ1-1; tentative D call: TRBD1 (6 bases). The V gene's germline CDR1 is MDHEN and CDR2 SYDVKM. The CDR3 consists of 14 residues. V lost 10 bases to trimming and J lost 5 bases, with 20 bases between them. The CDR3 protein is CAIEQGAGPTEAFF. Written as DNA, the CDR3 is TGTGCCATCGAACAGGGCGCAGGTCCGACTGAAGCTTTCTTT.

The chain joins TRBV30 to TRBJ2-5, with 7 nucleotides matching TRBD2. Looked up from germline, CDR1 is GTSNPN and CDR2 is SVGIG (reference sequence). The CDR3 has 12 residues. V lost 5 bases to trimming and J lost 5 bases; unmatched junction nucleotides: 5. The DNA for the CDR3 is TGTGCCTGGCGAAGGGAGGGGGAGACCCAGTACTTC. Its translation: CAWRREGETQYF.

V usage is TRBV27 and J usage is TRBJ1-4; 10 nucleotides agree with TRBD1. The V gene's germline CDR1 is MNHEY and CDR2 SMNVEV (reference sequence). The CDR3 is made up of 14 amino acids. The V gene end was trimmed by 5 bases and the J gene end by 7 bases; junction bases not matched to a gene: 4. In DNA form, the CDR3 reads TGTGCCAGCAGTAGACAGGGGGCGGGTGAAAAACTGTTTTTT. It is translated as CASSRQGAGEKLFF. Combining the CDR3 with reference TRBV27 and TRBJ1-4 gives the whole variable domain EAQVTQNPRYLITVTGKKLTVTCSQNMNHEYMSWYRQDPGLGLRQIYYSMNVEVTDKGDVPEGYKVSRKEKRNFPLILESPSPNQTSLYFCASSRQGAGEKLFFGSGTQLSVL.

The V and J genes are TRBV2 and TRBJ2-5; the D is unclear. TRBJ2-7 explains the end of the DNA better; the J call may be wrong. The length of the CDR3 is 15 residues. Germline CDR1 is SNHLY and CDR2 is FYNNEI. CDR3 sequence reads: CASSEGAVVSYEQYF. The CDR3 DNA sequence: TGTGCCAGCAGTGAAGGGGCAGTAGTCTCCTACGAGCAGTACTTC.

The chain is built from TRBV28 and TRBJ2-1; the match to TRBD2 covers 11 bases. This CDR3 has 16 amino acids. Germline values: CDR1 MDHEN, CDR2 SYDVKM. Trimming took 7 bases from V and 4 from J; bases not matched to a gene: 9. The CDR3 loop is CASTTYTSGGYNEQFF. CDR3 sequence (DNA): TGTGCCAGCACCACATACACTAGCGGGGGTTACAATGAGCAGTTCTTC.

This clone was observed a few times. This chain connects TRBV30 to TRBJ2-1; 9 bases match TRBD2. This CDR3 region has 14 residues. Per the germline V gene, CDR1 is GTSNPN and CDR2 is SVGIG (reference sequence). The trim removed 4 bases at V and 2 bases at J, leaving 3 bases unmatched. The CDR3 is CAWNLAGPYNEQFF. CDR3 DNA sequence: TGTGCCTGGAATCTAGCGGGGCCCTACAATGAGCAGTTCTTC.

The chain has TRBV19 and TRBJ1-3; D unresolved. The CDR3 has 12 residues. V lost 4 bases to trimming and J lost 9 bases, with 10 bases between them. Germline CDR1 reads LNHDA; CDR2 reads SQIVND (reference sequence). The CDR3 bases are TGTGCCAGTAGTAGTACAGAGGGCACCATATATTTT. Translating gives CASSSTEGTIYF.

The chain employs TRBV11-2 and TRBJ2-1, with 10 bases aligning to TRBD2. V lost 1 base and J lost 7; bases outside the gene matches: 4. This CDR3 comprises 15 residues. CDR1 SGHAT and CDR2 FQNNGV come from the germline V gene. The DNA for the CDR3 is TGTGCCAGCAGCTTAGGTCCTAGCGGGAGTAATGAGCAGTTCTTC. Translated, it gives CASSLGPSGSNEQFF.

The chain links TRBV7-9 to TRBJ2-7, with D possibly matching TRBD1 (6 bases). Germline CDR1 is SEHNR and CDR2 is FQNEAQ (reference sequence). This CDR3 has 15 residues. Trimming took 5 bases from V and 2 from J, leaving 16 bases between them. CDR3: CASSPRAGDTYEQYF. CDR3 DNA: TGTGCCAGCAGCCCGCGTGCAGGGGATACCTACGAGCAGTACTTC.

This clone was counted a single time. V usage is TRBV30 and J usage is TRBJ2-3; 8 bases agree with TRBD1. The CDR3 contains 18 residues. The junction had 12 bases not matched to a gene; V was cut back by 0 bases and J by 1 base. Germline loops: CDR1 GTSNPN, CDR2 SVGIG (reference sequence). The CDR3 DNA sequence: TGTGCCTGGAGTGTACACAGGGGGAGGATTGTGGGCACAGATACGCAGTATTTT. Protein: CAWSVHRGRIVGTDTQYF.

The V call is TRBV18, the J call TRBJ2-3; D is uncertain. The length of the CDR3 is 13 residues. CDR1 KGHSH and CDR2 LQKENI come from the germline V gene. Trimming left V 5 bases short and J 2 bases short, with 8 bases between. The CDR3 DNA reads TGTGCCAGCTCAGGGCCTTACACAGATACGCAGTATTTT. This sequence encodes CASSGPYTDTQYF.

The genes are TRBV5-1 and TRBJ1-4; 9 nucleotides match TRBD1. V was clipped by 4 bases and J by 7 bases; unmatched bases: 8. Germline CDR1 and CDR2: SGHRS and YFSETQ. CDR3 size: 15 residues. The DNA of the CDR3 is TGCGCCAGCAGCGCGGGACAGGGAAATGGTGAAAAACTGTTTTTT. Translated, it gives CASSAGQGNGEKLFF.

V gene TRBV2 combines with J gene TRBJ1-4; D is unresolved. There are 14 residues in the CDR3. Germline V gives CDR1 SNHLY, CDR2 FYNNEI. Trimming stripped 6 bases from V and 0 bases from J, with 8 bases between. The CDR3 protein is CASSLFTTNEKLFF. CDR3 DNA sequence: TGTGCCAGCAGCCTTTTTACAACTAATGAAAAACTGTTTTTT.

V gene TRBV7-9 combines with J gene TRBJ2-1; D perhaps matches TRBD2 (6 bases). The germline CDR1 and CDR2 sequences are SEHNR and FQNEAQ (reference sequence). V shed 5 bases and J shed 5 bases, with 16 bases lying between them. The CDR3 contains 15 residues. The CDR3, as DNA: TGTGCCAGCAGCCGGGGACTCGGAGGGGACAATGAGCAGTTCTTC. Amino acids: CASSRGLGGDNEQFF.

The CDR3 protein is CASSPTGSYEQYF. In nucleotides, the CDR3 is TGTGCCAGCAGCCCGACAGGTTCCTACGAGCAGTACTTC. The chain recombines TRBV11-2 with TRBJ2-5, with D possibly matching TRBD1 (6 bases). The J call is doubtful: the DNA matches TRBJ2-7 better. The CDR3 runs to 13 residues. Germline CDR1 SGHAT, CDR2 FQNNGV.

J is TRBJ2-1 and V is TRBV5-1, with TRBD2 as a possible D gene (5 bases). V dropped 2 bases and J dropped 2 bases, with 17 bases sitting between them. This CDR3 has 17 amino acids. The germline V gene encodes CDR1 SGHRS and CDR2 YFSETQ. The CDR3 loop reads CASSLKGGSGPYNEQFF. In DNA, the CDR3 is TGCGCCAGCAGCTTAAAGGGCGGAAGCGGCCCCTACAATGAGCAGTTCTTC.

This clone was seen a few times. The CDR3 spells CASSQAVTEYYGYTF. The CDR3 bases are TGCGCCAGCAGCCAAGCGGTGACAGAGTACTATGGCTACACCTTC. V is TRBV4-3 and J is TRBJ1-2, with TRBD1 as a possible D gene (5 bases). V shed 1 base and J shed 3 bases, with 12 bases lying between them. The CDR3 extends over 15 amino acids. CDR1 is LGHNA, CDR2 YSLEER, per germline.

This clone was picked up one time. V is TRBV4-1 and J is TRBJ1-1; D perhaps matches TRBD1 (6 bases). The CDR3 runs to 15 residues. Looked up from germline, CDR1 is MGHRA and CDR2 is YSYEKL. V was pared by 6 bases and J by 4 bases, with 18 bases between. For the CDR3, the DNA is TGCGCCAGCAGTATTAACAGGGCCCCACTCACTGAAGCTTTCTTT. Its protein is CASSINRAPLTEAFF.